The 8 T cell receptor beta chains below all came from one sample that was sequenced in a study of long-term antiretroviral therapy in people with HIV. The assay, immunoSEQ v3.0, was run at survey level. Libraries were prepared by immunoSEQ multiplex PCR; TCRdb keeps only in-frame clonotypes and omits some of them. The sample includes 17,000 or so clones, around four fifths of them seen just once. The material was unsorted PBMCs, obtained 0.3 years after starting antiretroviral therapy. The receptors come from a man between 18 and 29 years old with HIV.

This chain connects TRBV5-8 to TRBJ1-2; D is undetermined. Looked up from germline, CDR1 is SGHTS and CDR2 is YDEGEE. The V end lost 3 bases, the J end lost 8 bases, and 8 bases lay between the germline ends. The length of the CDR3 is 11 residues. The CDR3, as DNA: TGTGCCAGCAGCTGGAGCCCCGGCTACACCTTC. Residues: CASSWSPGYTF.

This clone has just one count. J is TRBJ2-5 and V is TRBV6-6; D uncertain. V lost 0 bases, J lost 4 bases, and 3 bases lay in between. This CDR3 contains 12 residues. In germline, CDR1 is MNHNY, CDR2 SVGAGI (reference sequence). The CDR3 nucleotides are TGTGCCAGCAGTTACTCTTTAGAGACCCAGTACTTC. This gives the protein CASSYSLETQYF.

The rearrangement links TRBV29-1 to TRBJ1-2; a possible D gene is TRBD1 (5 bases). The CDR3 loop spans 13 amino acids. Germline assignment: CDR1 SQVTM and CDR2 ANQGSEA. V dropped 3 bases and J dropped 3 bases, with 11 bases sitting between them. The CDR3 sequence is CSVEGRDDYGYTF. Written as DNA, the CDR3 is TGCAGCGTTGAGGGCAGGGACGACTATGGCTACACCTTC. Looking up the rest from reference TRBV29-1 and TRBJ1-2 gives the full variable domain: SAVISQKPSRDICQRGTSLTIQCQVDSQVTMMFWYRQQPGQSLTLIATANQGSEATYESGFVIDKFPISRPNLTFSTLTVSNMSPEDSSIYLCSVEGRDDYGYTFGSGTRLTVV.

The table lists this clone with a few counts. This rearrangement joins TRBV7-9 to TRBJ1-6; D perhaps matches TRBD1 (5 bases). Germline-derived CDR1 and CDR2 are SEHNR and FQNEAQ (reference sequence). CDR3 length: 17 residues. V lost 1 base and J 6 bases, leaving 16 bases between the germline ends. DNA of the CDR3: TGTGCCAGCAGCTTAGAGGGCCCGGGGGTAGGTAATTCACCCCTCCACTTT. The encoded protein is CASSLEGPGVGNSPLHF.

The V and J genes are TRBV5-6 and TRBJ1-1, with unresolved D. Deletions cut 6 bases from V and 4 bases from J, with 16 bases between. CDR3 length equals 14 residues. Per germline, CDR1 SGHDT and CDR2 YYEEEE. CDR3 sequence reads: CASKLALASTEAFF. DNA of the CDR3: TGTGCCAGCAAGCTTGCGCTTGCGTCCACTGAAGCTTTCTTT. Using reference TRBV5-6 and TRBJ1-1 for the parts outside the CDR3, the full variable domain is DAGVTQSPTHLIKTRGQQVTLRCSPKSGHDTVSWYQQALGQGPQFIFQYYEEEERQRGNFPDRFSGHQFPNYSSELNVNALLLGDSALYLCASKLALASTEAFFGQGTRLTVV.

The chain is built from TRBV2 and TRBJ2-1, with TRBD1 matching over 10 bases. The CDR3 sequence is 17 residues long. Germline values: CDR1 SNHLY, CDR2 FYNNEI. The trim removed 6 bases at V and 9 bases at J, leaving 17 bases unmatched. In nucleotides, the CDR3 is TGTGCCAGCAGAGCAATAGTGGGACAGGGGTTACAAAGTGAGCAGTTCTTC. It yields the protein CASRAIVGQGLQSEQFF.

The chain carries TRBV5-1 and TRBJ2-3, with a tentative D call TRBD2 (5 bases). The CDR3 is 15 residues long. V lost 1 base and J 2 bases, leaving 11 bases between the germline ends. Germline V gene lookup returns CDR1 SGHRS and CDR2 YFSETQ. CDR3 nucleotide sequence: TGCGCCAGCAGCTTGCGGACTCCTGACACAGATACGCAGTATTTT. Protein product: CASSLRTPDTDTQYF.

This chain uses TRBV5-1 with TRBJ2-3, with 13 bases identical to TRBD2. CDR3 length: 21 amino acids. Germline lookup yields CDR1 SGHRS and CDR2 YFSETQ. J gave up 2 bases and V 4 bases, and 19 bases lay outside the gene matches. CDR3 loop: CASSLDSGLAGAPLDTDTQYF. CDR3 nucleotides: TGCGCCAGCAGCCTGGACAGTGGACTAGCGGGGGCCCCCCTCGACACAGATACGCAGTATTTT.